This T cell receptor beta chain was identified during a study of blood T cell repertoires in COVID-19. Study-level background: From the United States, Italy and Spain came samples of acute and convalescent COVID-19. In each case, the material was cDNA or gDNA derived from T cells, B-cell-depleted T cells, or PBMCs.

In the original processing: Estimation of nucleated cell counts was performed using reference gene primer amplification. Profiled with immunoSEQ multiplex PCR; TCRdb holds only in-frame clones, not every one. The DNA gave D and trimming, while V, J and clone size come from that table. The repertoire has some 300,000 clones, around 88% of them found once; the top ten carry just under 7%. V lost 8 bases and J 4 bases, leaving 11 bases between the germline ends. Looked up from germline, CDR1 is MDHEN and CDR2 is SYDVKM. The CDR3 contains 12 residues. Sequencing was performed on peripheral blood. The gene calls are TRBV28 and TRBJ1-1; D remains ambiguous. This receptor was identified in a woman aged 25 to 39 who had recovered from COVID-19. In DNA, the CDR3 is TGTGCCAGCCCCACGCCGGTCACTGAAGCTTTCTTT. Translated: CASPTPVTEAFF.